What follows are 11 T cell receptor beta chains derived from one specimen sequenced in a study of TIL therapy for anti-PD-1-resistant metastatic lung cancer. This was the immunoSEQ v3 assay. TCRdb's table, derived via immunoSEQ multiplex PCR, lists solely in-frame clones and lacks some. The data contain tens of thousands of clones, 74% of them singletons. As for time point: pre-treatment sample, taken before nivolumab and TIL therapy. Source: blood, taken at baseline. The receptors shown here come from a woman aged 30 to 85 with non-small cell lung cancer.

In its sample, this clone was seen once. The J gene is TRBJ2-2, the V gene TRBV5-5, with 7 positions matching TRBD2. Trimming removed 0 bases from V and 6 bases from J; junction bases left unmatched: 8. The CDR3 sequence is 16 residues long. Germline CDR1 SGHKS, CDR2 YYEKEE (reference sequence). The CDR3 DNA sequence: TGTGCCAGCAGCTTGGGACTAGCAGTATTTCCCGGGGAGCTGTTTTTT. Its translation is CASSLGLAVFPGELFF. Drawing the rest from reference TRBV5-5 and TRBJ2-2, the complete variable domain is DAGVTQSPTHLIKTRGQQVTLRCSPISGHKSVSWYQQVLGQGPQFIFQYYEKEERGRGNFPDRFSARQFPNYSSELNVNALLLGDSALYLCASSLGLAVFPGELFFGEGSRLTVL.

This clone occurred a few times. The genes are TRBV30 and TRBJ1-1; 7 bases map to TRBD1. Per germline, CDR1 GTSNPN and CDR2 SVGIG (reference sequence). Trimming cost V 3 bases and J 3 bases; bases outside gene matches: 10. The CDR3 runs to 15 residues. The CDR3 nucleotides read TGTGCCTGGAGGAAGACAGGGATGGAATACACTGAAGCTTTCTTT. It encodes CAWRKTGMEYTEAFF.

This chain uses TRBV7-2 with TRBJ2-7; D is ambiguous. With 5 bases removed from V and 7 bases from J, the gap between germline ends came to 12 bases. This CDR3 has 12 residues. Germline V gives CDR1 SGHTA, CDR2 FQGNSA. In nucleotides, the CDR3 is TGTGCCAGCAGCCGGACCCTCCCGGAGCAGTACTTC. Residues: CASSRTLPEQYF.

The chain has TRBV7-9 and TRBJ2-1, with 8 bases lining up with TRBD1. The ends lost 1 base at V and 0 bases at J; junction bases unmatched: 5. This CDR3 region has 17 residues. The germline CDR1 and CDR2 sequences are SEHNR and FQNEAQ (reference sequence). CDR3 amino acids: CASSLGAGGPSYNEQFF. The CDR3 bases are TGTGCCAGCAGCTTAGGGGCAGGGGGCCCCTCCTACAATGAGCAGTTCTTC.

The V call is TRBV11-3, the J call TRBJ1-3, with D unresolved. The CDR3 covers 14 residues. Trimming took 5 bases from V and 0 from J, leaving 8 bases between them. Per the germline V gene, CDR1 is SGHNT and CDR2 is YENEEA. The CDR3 here is CASSRDSSGNTIYF. CDR3 coding DNA: TGTGCCAGCAGCAGGGATAGCTCTGGAAACACCATATATTTT.

V and J are TRBV5-6 and TRBJ2-7; 9 bases match TRBD2. Trimming took 0 bases from V and 2 from J; bases not matched to a gene: 9. Germline assignment: CDR1 SGHDT and CDR2 YYEEEE. The CDR3 contains 17 residues. In DNA, the CDR3 is TGTGCCAGCAGCTTGGGGGAGACCAGACTAGCGGCCTACGAGCAGTACTTC. This gives the protein CASSLGETRLAAYEQYF.

V is TRBV5-4 and J is TRBJ1-1, with D uncertain. The CDR3 consists of 14 residues. The V end lost 3 bases, the J end lost 7 bases, and 16 bases lay between the germline ends. Germline values: CDR1 SGHNT, CDR2 YYREEE (reference sequence). The CDR3 DNA reads as TGTGCCAGCAGCTACAACCGGGCCAGAGGTGAAGCTTTCTTT. The encoded protein is CASSYNRARGEAFF.

The chain recombines TRBV30 with TRBJ1-5; 8 bases agree with TRBD1. This CDR3 contains 14 residues. V shed 2 bases and J 4 bases; nucleotides not matched to a gene: 4. The germline CDR1 and CDR2 sequences are GTSNPN and SVGIG (reference sequence). CDR3 protein: CAWSNQGANQPQHF. Here the CDR3 DNA reads TGTGCCTGGAGTAATCAGGGGGCGAATCAGCCCCAGCATTTT.

The chain links TRBV10-3 to TRBJ1-1, with TRBD1 as a possible D gene (5 bases). CDR3 length equals 14 residues. Trimming took 4 bases from V and 0 from J, leaving 9 bases between them. Per the germline V gene, CDR1 is ENHRY and CDR2 is SYGVKD. The CDR3 here is CAISGGFMNTEAFF. DNA of the CDR3: TGTGCCATCAGTGGGGGGTTCATGAACACTGAAGCTTTCTTT.

The rearrangement uses TRBV5-4 and TRBJ2-1, with D possibly matching TRBD1 (5 bases). The V and J ends lost 1 base and 8 bases respectively, with 16 bases between them. The CDR3 loop spans 15 amino acids. Germline V gene lookup returns CDR1 SGHNT and CDR2 YYREEE (reference sequence). The CDR3 here is CASSLSGGQGDEQFF. CDR3 DNA sequence: TGTGCCAGCAGCTTGTCAGGCGGCCAAGGGGATGAGCAGTTCTTC.

This clone has more than one count but fewer than ten. This chain links TRBV5-4 with TRBJ2-3; D is tentatively TRBD1 or TRBD2 (5 bases each). V lost 4 bases, J lost 0 bases, and 15 bases lay in between. CDR3 length equals 16 residues. Germline loops: CDR1 SGHNT, CDR2 YYREEE (reference sequence). The CDR3 loop reads CASSRNGAASTDTQYF. CDR3 in DNA: TGTGCCAGCAGCCGCAACGGGGCGGCTAGCACAGATACGCAGTATTTT.